This T cell receptor beta chain is from a study of CD4+ T cells in melanoma. A single count supports this clone. Its target is unknown. TCRdb's table, derived via immunoSEQ multiplex PCR, lists solely in-frame clones and lacks some. The table records some 110,000 clones, about 90% of them present only once. General study points: Neoantigen-specific CD4+ T cells in melanoma reportedly had diverse differentiation states. CD8+ T cell, macrophage and B cell function reportedly correlated with neoantigen-specific CD4+ T cells.

The TCR was taken from a human donor with melanoma. Material for sequencing was peripheral blood.

The CDR3 DNA reads as TGCGCCAGCGGGGTGGGCTTGTACCTCTCCTACAATGAGCAGTTCTTC. This sequence encodes CASGVGLYLSYNEQFF. The V gene is TRBV4-3, the J gene TRBJ2-1; D remains unclear. Trimming removed 8 bases at V and 0 bases at J, with 17 bases between. Germline CDR1 reads LGHNA; CDR2 reads YSLEER. This CDR3 spans 16 amino acids.